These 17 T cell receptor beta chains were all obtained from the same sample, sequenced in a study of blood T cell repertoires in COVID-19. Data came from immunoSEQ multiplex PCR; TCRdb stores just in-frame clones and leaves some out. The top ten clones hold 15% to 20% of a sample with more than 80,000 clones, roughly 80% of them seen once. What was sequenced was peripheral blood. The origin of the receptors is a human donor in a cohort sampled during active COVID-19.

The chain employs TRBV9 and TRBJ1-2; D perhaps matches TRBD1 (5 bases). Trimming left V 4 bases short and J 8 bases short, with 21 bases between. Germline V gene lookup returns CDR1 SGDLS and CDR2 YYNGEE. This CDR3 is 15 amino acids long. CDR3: CASSLRGVLGGGYTF. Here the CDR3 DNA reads TGTGCCAGCAGCTTAAGGGGTGTTTTGGGGGGAGGCTACACCTTC.

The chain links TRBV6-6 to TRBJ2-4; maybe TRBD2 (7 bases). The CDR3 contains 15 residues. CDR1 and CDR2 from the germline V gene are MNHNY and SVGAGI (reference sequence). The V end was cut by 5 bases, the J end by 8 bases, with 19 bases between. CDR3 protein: CASSNPEGGRDIQYF. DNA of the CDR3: TGTGCCAGCAGTAACCCGGAGGGGGGGAGAGACATTCAGTACTTC.

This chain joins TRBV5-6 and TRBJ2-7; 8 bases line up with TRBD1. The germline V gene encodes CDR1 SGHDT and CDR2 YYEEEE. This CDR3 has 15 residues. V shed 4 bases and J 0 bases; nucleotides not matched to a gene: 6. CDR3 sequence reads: CASSAGDRSSYEQYF. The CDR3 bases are TGTGCCAGCAGCGCCGGGGACAGGAGCTCCTACGAGCAGTACTTC.

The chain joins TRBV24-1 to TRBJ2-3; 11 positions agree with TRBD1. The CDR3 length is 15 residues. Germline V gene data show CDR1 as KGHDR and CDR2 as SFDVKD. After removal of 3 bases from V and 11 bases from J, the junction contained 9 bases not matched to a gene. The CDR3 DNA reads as TGTGCCACCAGTGATCCAAGGACAGGGGGCGCGGGGCAGTATTTT. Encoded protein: CATSDPRTGGAGQYF.

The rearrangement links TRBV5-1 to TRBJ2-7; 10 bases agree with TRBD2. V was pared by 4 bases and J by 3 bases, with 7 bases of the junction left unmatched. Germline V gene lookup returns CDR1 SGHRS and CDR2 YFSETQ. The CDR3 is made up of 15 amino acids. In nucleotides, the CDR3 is TGCGCCAGCAGCCCCCGGGCTAGCGGGGGCTACGAGCAGTACTTC. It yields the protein CASSPRASGGYEQYF.

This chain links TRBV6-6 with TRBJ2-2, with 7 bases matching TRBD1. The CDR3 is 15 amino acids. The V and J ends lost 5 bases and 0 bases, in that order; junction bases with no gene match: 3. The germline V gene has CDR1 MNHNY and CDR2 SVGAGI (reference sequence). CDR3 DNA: TGTGCCAGCAGTACCACAGGGGCGAACACCGGGGAGCTGTTTTTT. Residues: CASSTTGANTGELFF.

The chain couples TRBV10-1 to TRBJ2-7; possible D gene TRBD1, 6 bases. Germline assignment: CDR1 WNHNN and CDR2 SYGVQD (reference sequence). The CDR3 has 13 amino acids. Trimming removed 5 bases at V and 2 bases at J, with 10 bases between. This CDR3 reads CASSTEGAYEQYF. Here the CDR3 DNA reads TGCGCCAGCAGTACTGAGGGGGCCTACGAGCAGTACTTC.

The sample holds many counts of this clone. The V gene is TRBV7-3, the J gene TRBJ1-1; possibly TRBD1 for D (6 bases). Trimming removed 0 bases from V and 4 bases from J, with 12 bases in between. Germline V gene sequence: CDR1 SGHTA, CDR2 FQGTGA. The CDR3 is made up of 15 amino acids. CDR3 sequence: CASSLTGGPGTEAFF. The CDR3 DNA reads TGTGCCAGCAGCTTAACGGGGGGGCCAGGCACTGAAGCTTTCTTT.

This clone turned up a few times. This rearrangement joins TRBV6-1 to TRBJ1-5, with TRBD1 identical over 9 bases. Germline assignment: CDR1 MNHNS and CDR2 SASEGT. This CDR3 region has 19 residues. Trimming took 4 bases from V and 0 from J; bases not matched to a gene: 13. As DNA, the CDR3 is TGTGCCAGCAGTGCCCCCCAGGACAGGGGAGGCTATAGCAATCAGCCCCAGCATTTT. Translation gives CASSAPQDRGGYSNQPQHF.

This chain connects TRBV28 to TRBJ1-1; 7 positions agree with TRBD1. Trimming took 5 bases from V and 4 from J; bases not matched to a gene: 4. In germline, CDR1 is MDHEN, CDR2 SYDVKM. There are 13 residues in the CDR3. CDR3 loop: CASSRDSGTEAFF. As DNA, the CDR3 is TGTGCCAGCAGTCGGGACAGCGGCACTGAAGCTTTCTTT.

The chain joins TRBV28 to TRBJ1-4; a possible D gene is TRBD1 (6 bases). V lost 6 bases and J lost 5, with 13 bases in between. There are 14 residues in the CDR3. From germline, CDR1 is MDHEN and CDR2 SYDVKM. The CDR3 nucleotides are TGTGCCAGCAGGCAGGGGAGCGAAAATGAAAAACTGTTTTTT. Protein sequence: CASRQGSENEKLFF.

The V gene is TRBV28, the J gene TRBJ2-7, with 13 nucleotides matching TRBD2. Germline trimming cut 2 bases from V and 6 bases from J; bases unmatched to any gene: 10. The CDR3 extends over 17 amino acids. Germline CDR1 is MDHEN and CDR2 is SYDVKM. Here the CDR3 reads CASSLSTSGRATGEQYF. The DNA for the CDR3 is TGTGCCAGCAGTTTAAGCACTAGCGGGAGGGCCACCGGCGAGCAGTACTTC.

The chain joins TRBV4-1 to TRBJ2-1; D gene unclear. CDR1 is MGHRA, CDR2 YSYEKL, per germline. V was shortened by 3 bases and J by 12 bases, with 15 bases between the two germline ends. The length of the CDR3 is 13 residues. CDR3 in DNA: TGCGCCAGCAGCCACCCGAACACGAACGCGCAGTTCTTC. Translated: CASSHPNTNAQFF.

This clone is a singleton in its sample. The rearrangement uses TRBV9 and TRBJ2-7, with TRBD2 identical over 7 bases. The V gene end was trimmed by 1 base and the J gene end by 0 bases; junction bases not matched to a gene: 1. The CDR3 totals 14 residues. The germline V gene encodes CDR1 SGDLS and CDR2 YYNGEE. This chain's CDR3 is CASSVSGTSYEQYF. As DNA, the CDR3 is TGTGCCAGCAGCGTAAGCGGGACCTCCTACGAGCAGTACTTC.

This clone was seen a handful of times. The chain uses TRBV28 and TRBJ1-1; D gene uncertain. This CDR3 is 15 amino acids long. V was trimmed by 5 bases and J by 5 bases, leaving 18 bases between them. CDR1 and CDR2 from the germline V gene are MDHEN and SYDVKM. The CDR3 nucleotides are TGTGCCAGCAGTCCCTCCCGCAGCGGTGGGACTGAAGCTTTCTTT. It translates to CASSPSRSGGTEAFF.

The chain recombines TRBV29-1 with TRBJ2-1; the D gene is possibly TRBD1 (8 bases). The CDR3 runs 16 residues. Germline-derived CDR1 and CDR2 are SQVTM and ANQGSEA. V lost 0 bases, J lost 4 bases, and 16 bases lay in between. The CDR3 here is CSVEDPGGQVYNEQFF. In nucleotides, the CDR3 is TGCAGCGTTGAAGATCCGGGGGGACAGGTTTACAATGAGCAGTTCTTC.

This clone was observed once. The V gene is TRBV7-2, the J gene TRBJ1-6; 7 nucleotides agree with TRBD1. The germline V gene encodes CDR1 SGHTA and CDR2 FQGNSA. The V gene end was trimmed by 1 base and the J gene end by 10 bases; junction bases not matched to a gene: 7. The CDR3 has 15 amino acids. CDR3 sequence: CASSLDRGRGSPLHF. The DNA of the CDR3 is TGTGCCAGCAGCTTAGATAGGGGGCGCGGATCACCCCTCCACTTT. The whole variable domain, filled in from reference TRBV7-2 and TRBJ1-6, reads GAGVSQSPSNKVTEKGKDVELRCDPISGHTALYWYRQSLGQGLEFLIYFQGNSAPDKSGLPSDRFSAERTGGSVSTLTIQRTQQEDSAVYLCASSLDRGRGSPLHFGNGTRLTVT.